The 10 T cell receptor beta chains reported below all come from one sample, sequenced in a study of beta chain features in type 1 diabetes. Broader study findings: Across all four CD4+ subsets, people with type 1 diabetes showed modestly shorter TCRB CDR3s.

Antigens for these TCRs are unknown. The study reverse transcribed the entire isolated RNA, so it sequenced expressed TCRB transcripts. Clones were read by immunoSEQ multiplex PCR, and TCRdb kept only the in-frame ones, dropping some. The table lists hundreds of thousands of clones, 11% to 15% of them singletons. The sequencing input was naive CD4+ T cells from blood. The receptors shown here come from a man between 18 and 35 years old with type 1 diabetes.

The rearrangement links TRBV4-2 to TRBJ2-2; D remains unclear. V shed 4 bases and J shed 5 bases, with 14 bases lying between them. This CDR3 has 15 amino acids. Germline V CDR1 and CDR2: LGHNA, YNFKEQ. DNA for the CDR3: TGTGCCAGCAGCCCCCCCCGTTTGTGGACCGGGGAGCTGTTTTTT. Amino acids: CASSPPRLWTGELFF.

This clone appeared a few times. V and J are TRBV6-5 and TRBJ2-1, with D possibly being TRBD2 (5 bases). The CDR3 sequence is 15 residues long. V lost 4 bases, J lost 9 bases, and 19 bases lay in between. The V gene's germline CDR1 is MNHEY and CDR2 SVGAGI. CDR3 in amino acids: CASSSSWSGEGEQFF. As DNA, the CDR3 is TGTGCCAGCAGTTCCTCTTGGAGCGGTGAAGGTGAGCAGTTCTTC.

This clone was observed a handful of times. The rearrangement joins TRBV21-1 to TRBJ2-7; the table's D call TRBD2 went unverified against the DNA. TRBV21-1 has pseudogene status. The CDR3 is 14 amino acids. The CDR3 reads CASSKARNQDEQYF. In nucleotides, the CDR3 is TGTGCCAGCAGCAAAGCGCGAAATCAAGACGAGCAGTACTTC.

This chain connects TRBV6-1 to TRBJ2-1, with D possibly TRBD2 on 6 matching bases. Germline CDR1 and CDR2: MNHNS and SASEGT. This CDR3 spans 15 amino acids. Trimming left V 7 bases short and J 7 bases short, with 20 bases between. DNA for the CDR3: TGTGCCAGCACCCCGAAAAGGGCTAGCGATAATGAGCAGTTCTTC. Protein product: CASTPKRASDNEQFF.

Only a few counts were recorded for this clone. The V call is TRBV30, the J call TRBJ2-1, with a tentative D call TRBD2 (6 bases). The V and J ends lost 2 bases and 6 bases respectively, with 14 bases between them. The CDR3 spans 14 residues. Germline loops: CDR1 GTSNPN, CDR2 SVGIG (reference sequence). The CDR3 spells CAWSYSGYINEQFF. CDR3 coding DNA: TGTGCCTGGAGTTACAGCGGGTACATCAATGAGCAGTTCTTC.

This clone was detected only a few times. CDR3 nucleotides: TGTGCCAGCAGCCAAGAAGGCTCCGAGTACGGAGCTTTCTTT. It codes for CASSQEGSEYGAFF. The chain combines TRBV4-2 with TRBJ1-1, with D hard to call. V dropped 0 bases and J dropped 10 bases, with 15 bases sitting between them. The CDR3 loop spans 14 amino acids. Per the germline V gene, CDR1 is LGHNA and CDR2 is YNFKEQ.

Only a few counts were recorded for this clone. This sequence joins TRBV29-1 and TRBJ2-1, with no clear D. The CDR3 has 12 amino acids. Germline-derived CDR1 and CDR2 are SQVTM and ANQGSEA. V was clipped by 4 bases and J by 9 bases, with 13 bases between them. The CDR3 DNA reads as TGCAGCGTTGGGGTAGGCGTTGGTGAGCAGTTCTTC. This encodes CSVGVGVGEQFF.

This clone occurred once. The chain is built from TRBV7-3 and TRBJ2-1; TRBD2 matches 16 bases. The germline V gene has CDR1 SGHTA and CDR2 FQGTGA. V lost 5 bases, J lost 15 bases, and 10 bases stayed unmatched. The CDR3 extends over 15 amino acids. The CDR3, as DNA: TGTGCCAGCAGCCCCCGAGGGACTAGCGGGGGGGCTTTGTTCTTC. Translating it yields CASSPRGTSGGALFF.

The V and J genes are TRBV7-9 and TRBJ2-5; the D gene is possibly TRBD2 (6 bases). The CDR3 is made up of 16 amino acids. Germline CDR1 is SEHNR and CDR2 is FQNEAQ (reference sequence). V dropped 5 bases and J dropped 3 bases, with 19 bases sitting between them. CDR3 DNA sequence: TGTGCCAGCAGCCCGGGCGGGGCCCGAGAGAAAGAGACCCAGTACTTC. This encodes CASSPGGAREKETQYF.

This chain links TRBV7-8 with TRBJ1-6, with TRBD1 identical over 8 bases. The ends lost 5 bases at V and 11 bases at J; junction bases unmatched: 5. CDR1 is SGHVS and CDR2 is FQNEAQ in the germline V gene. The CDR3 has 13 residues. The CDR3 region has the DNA TGTGCCAGCAGCCAGGGGGCTTTGACACCCCTCCACTTT. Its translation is CASSQGALTPLHF.